A selection of T cell receptor beta chains follows, all from one sample in a study of CD8 T cells in Susac syndrome. TCRdb recomputed calls from the immunoSEQ multiplex PCR reads with MiXCR, one row per CDR3 protein. Of about 200,000 distinct CDR3 sequences listed, roughly 96% are singletons. The sequenced sample consisted of CD4+ T cells from PBMCs. All receptors come from a human donor in good health. The CDR3 runs from the conserved cysteine through the conserved F or W. Each record gives: D gene, clone size, J gene, V gene, CDR3 DNA, CDR3 protein. The D gene is left open where the match is weak. Where a row states a size, it is once, few, many or the class of an expanded clone; other rows omit it.

d_call: -
clone_size: -
j_call: TRBJ2-3
v_call: TRBV6-1
cdr3_nt: TGTGCCACCCATCGAGGGCCCGACCTAGTCGCAGATACGCAGTATTTT
cdr3_aa: CATHRGPDLVADTQYF

d_call: -
clone_size: -
j_call: TRBJ2-1
v_call: TRBV3-1
cdr3_nt: TGTGCCAGCAGCCAAGTGGGCGGCATAGGGGAGCAGTTCTTC
cdr3_aa: CASSQVGGIGEQFF

d_call: TRBD1
clone_size: -
j_call: TRBJ1-1
v_call: TRBV12-3/TRBV12-4
cdr3_nt: TGTGCCAGCAGTACGACAGGGGGCACTGAAGCTTTCTTT
cdr3_aa: CASSTTGGTEAFF

d_call: TRBD1
clone_size: once
j_call: TRBJ1-2
v_call: TRBV30
cdr3_nt: TGTGCCTGGAGTAACAGGGGGCGAGGCTACACCTTC
cdr3_aa: CAWSNRGRGYTF

d_call: TRBD1
clone_size: -
j_call: TRBJ2-7
v_call: TRBV10-3
cdr3_nt: TGTGCCATCAAGGGGGCCGGGACAGGTGACTACGAGCAGTACTTC
cdr3_aa: CAIKGAGTGDYEQYF

d_call: -
clone_size: -
j_call: TRBJ2-5
v_call: TRBV3-1
cdr3_nt: TGTGCCAGCAGCCAAGATAGGTGGGAGACCCAGTACTTC
cdr3_aa: CASSQDRWETQYF

d_call: -
clone_size: -
j_call: TRBJ2-1
v_call: TRBV4-2
cdr3_nt: TGTGCCAGCAGCCCAACAGCTCAGAGGGAGCTGTACAATGAGCAGTTCTTC
cdr3_aa: CASSPTAQRELYNEQFF

d_call: TRBD1
clone_size: once
j_call: TRBJ2-1
v_call: TRBV10-3
cdr3_nt: TGTGCCATCAGCCCGGACAGGGGATTTCGCTACAATGAGCAGTTCTTC
cdr3_aa: CAISPDRGFRYNEQFF

d_call: TRBD1
clone_size: -
j_call: TRBJ2-5
v_call: TRBV30
cdr3_nt: TGTGCCTGGCGGGACAGGGTGAAAGAGACCCAGTACTTC
cdr3_aa: CAWRDRVKETQYF

d_call: -
clone_size: -
j_call: TRBJ2-4
v_call: TRBV27
cdr3_nt: TGTGCCAGCAGTTTAAACCGCCCCAGGGACCGATTAGCCAAAAACATTCAGTACTTC
cdr3_aa: CASSLNRPRDRLAKNIQYF

d_call: TRBD1
clone_size: -
j_call: TRBJ2-3
v_call: TRBV5-1
cdr3_nt: TGCGCCAGCAGCTTGGTTACAGGGGGAGATACGCAGTATTTT
cdr3_aa: CASSLVTGGDTQYF

d_call: -
clone_size: -
j_call: TRBJ1-2
v_call: TRBV20-1
cdr3_nt: TGCAGTGCTAGTAGTTCCTATGGCTACACCTTC
cdr3_aa: CSASSSYGYTF

d_call: -
clone_size: -
j_call: TRBJ2-1
v_call: TRBV12-3/TRBV12-4
cdr3_nt: TGTGCCAGCAGTCACTCAAGGCAGGAGGAGCAGTTCTTC
cdr3_aa: CASSHSRQEEQFF

d_call: -
clone_size: -
j_call: TRBJ2-4
v_call: TRBV29-1
cdr3_nt: TGCAGCGCGCAGGCACGAGAAAACATTCAGTACTTC
cdr3_aa: CSAQARENIQYF

d_call: -
clone_size: -
j_call: TRBJ2-5
v_call: TRBV2
cdr3_nt: TGTGCCAGCACCTTAGGTGGTTTCAGTGAGACCCAGTACTTC
cdr3_aa: CASTLGGFSETQYF

d_call: -
clone_size: -
j_call: TRBJ2-3
v_call: TRBV5-1
cdr3_nt: TGCGCCAGCACACTCCCTCCGGGACCTACGCAGTATTTT
cdr3_aa: CASTLPPGPTQYF